These 26 T cell receptor beta chains were all obtained from the same sample, sequenced in a study of a mutant IDH1 vaccine in newly diagnosed glioma. Time point noted: week 23, last vaccination. Topical imiquimod accompanied each vaccine dose, which consisted of 300 ug of mutant IDH1 20-mer peptide. Repertoires were generated with immunoSEQ multiplex PCR, while TCRdb's copy carries only in-frame clones and drops some. The table shows approximately 41,000 clones, with roughly 90% occurring only once. No cognate antigen is known for these TCRs. Source: PBMCs, taken from a glioma patient whose treatment included an IDH1 peptide vaccine. The receptor set was obtained from a man aged 45 to 65 with glioma.

This clone was recorded only once. A junction end diverges from the germline sequence, so it may reflect a read error. The chain combines TRBV20-1 with TRBJ2-5; D is uncertain. The length of the CDR3 is 11 residues. From germline, CDR1 is DFQATT and CDR2 SNEGSKA (reference sequence). The CDR3: CSARDLTTQYF. The CDR3 coding sequence is TGCAGTGCGAGAGATTTGACGACCCAGTACTTC.

This clone has a single count. The chain recombines TRBV4-1 with TRBJ1-3; D gene ambiguous. Germline values: CDR1 MGHRA, CDR2 YSYEKL. The CDR3 loop spans 14 amino acids. The V and J ends lost 2 bases and 4 bases respectively, with 9 bases between them. CDR3 loop: CASSQTGPGNTIYF. For the CDR3, the DNA is TGCGCCAGCAGCCAAACCGGGCCGGGAAACACCATATATTTT.

The V gene is TRBV13, the J gene TRBJ2-7; D may be TRBD1 (5 bases). V was clipped by 2 bases and J by 3 bases, with 14 bases between them. CDR3 length: 15 amino acids. The germline CDR1 and CDR2 sequences are PRHDT and FYEKMQ (reference sequence). The CDR3 DNA is TGTGCCAGCAGCTTAAAACAGGTCAGGTTCTACGAGCAGTACTTC. Protein: CASSLKQVRFYEQYF. The full variable domain, its missing parts supplied by reference TRBV13 and TRBJ2-7, is AAGVIQSPRHLIKEKRETATLKCYPIPRHDTVYWYQQGPGQDPQFLISFYEKMQSDKGSIPDRFSAQQFSDYHSELNMSSLELGDSALYFCASSLKQVRFYEQYFGPGTRLTVT.

The rearrangement links TRBV15 to TRBJ2-1; the match to TRBD1 covers 8 bases. With V trimmed by 1 base and J by 0 bases, 8 bases remained unmatched. The CDR3 sequence is 18 residues long. Germline lookup yields CDR1 LNHNV and CDR2 YYDKDF (reference sequence). CDR3 in amino acids: CATSRVRDRLRSYNEQFF. Here the CDR3 DNA reads TGTGCCACCAGCAGAGTCCGGGACAGGCTACGCTCCTACAATGAGCAGTTCTTC.

V and J are TRBV10-1 and TRBJ2-1; 8 bases map to TRBD2. V dropped 6 bases and J dropped 5; count of bases not matched to a gene: 12. The germline CDR1 and CDR2 sequences are WNHNN and SYGVQD (reference sequence). The CDR3 is 16 residues long. In DNA form, the CDR3 reads TGCGCCAGCAGCGCCTCGGTAGGAGCGGGAGACAATGAGCAGTTCTTC. Translated, it gives CASSASVGAGDNEQFF.

This clone was picked up one time. J is TRBJ2-1 and V is TRBV7-9; 7 nucleotides line up with TRBD2. This CDR3 comprises 14 residues. Germline assignment: CDR1 SEHNR and CDR2 FQNEAQ (reference sequence). The V and J ends lost 3 bases and 6 bases, in that order; junction bases with no gene match: 5. CDR3 in DNA: TGTGCCAGCAGCTTTGTACAGCGGGGCAATGAGCAGTTCTTC. As protein: CASSFVQRGNEQFF.

This clone was picked up a small number of times. One end of the junction is discordant with germline, which a read error may explain. The chain has TRBV7-9 and TRBJ1-2; D not resolved. This CDR3 comprises 13 residues. Per germline, CDR1 SEHNR and CDR2 FQNEAQ (reference sequence). Here the CDR3 DNA reads TGTGCCAGCAGCTTAGAGGTCAATTTCGGCCATAACTTC. This gives the protein CASSLEVNFGHNF. The whole variable domain, remainder taken from reference TRBV7-9 and TRBJ1-2, is DTGVSQNPRHKITKRGQNVTFRCDPISEHNRLYWYRQTLGQGPEFLTYFQNEAQLEKSRLLSDRFSAERPKGSFSTLEIQRTEQGDSAMYLCASSLEVNFGHNFGSGTRLTVV.

The genes are TRBV4-1 and TRBJ1-6; 7 bases fit TRBD1. This CDR3 is 15 amino acids long. The ends lost 0 bases at V and 14 bases at J; junction bases unmatched: 10. Germline-derived CDR1 and CDR2 are MGHRA and YSYEKL. For the CDR3, the DNA is TGCGCCAGCAGCCAAGAGGGGACAGTTAATTCGGCCCTCCACTTT. As protein: CASSQEGTVNSALHF.

The V gene is TRBV19, the J gene TRBJ1-2; D unresolved. Between the trimmed V and J ends, which lost 6 bases and 1 base, there was a span of 9 bases. Germline assignment: CDR1 LNHDA and CDR2 SQIVND (reference sequence). The CDR3 extends over 13 amino acids. CDR3 sequence: CASRIRNNYGYTF. The CDR3 DNA reads TGTGCCAGTAGGATCCGCAATAACTATGGCTACACCTTC. The full variable domain, completed using reference TRBV19 and TRBJ1-2, is DGGITQSPKYLFRKEGQNVTLSCEQNLNHDAMYWYRQDPGQGLRLIYYSQIVNDFQKGDIAEGYSVSREKKESFPLTVTSAQKNPTAFYLCASRIRNNYGYTFGSGTRLTVV.

This rearrangement joins TRBV29-1 to TRBJ1-5; 7 nucleotides align to TRBD1. This CDR3 region has 15 residues. V was clipped by 4 bases and J by 2 bases; unmatched bases: 8. Looked up from germline, CDR1 is SQVTM and CDR2 is ANQGSEA. This CDR3 reads CSVVGSGGGNQPQHF. The CDR3 DNA reads as TGCAGCGTTGTCGGATCAGGGGGGGGCAATCAGCCCCAGCATTTT.

The rearrangement uses TRBV7-9 and TRBJ1-2; D is uncertain. Germline V lookup: CDR1 SEHNR, CDR2 FQNEAQ (reference sequence). Trimming removed 4 bases from V and 2 bases from J, with 14 bases in between. This CDR3 is built from 15 residues. CDR3 DNA: TGTGCCAGCAGCTCGACCCCCACAGCCAACTATGGCTACACCTTC. It yields the protein CASSSTPTANYGYTF.

V gene TRBV5-1 combines with J gene TRBJ1-4; D ambiguous. Trimming pared 0 bases from V and 5 bases from J, leaving 11 bases between. Germline values: CDR1 SGHRS, CDR2 YFSETQ. The CDR3 totals 15 residues. CDR3 loop: CASSLVVGPNEKLFF. CDR3 DNA sequence: TGCGCCAGCAGCTTGGTGGTCGGACCGAATGAAAAACTGTTTTTT.

This clone is medium-sized (0.01 to 0.1%). The rearrangement uses TRBV4-3 and TRBJ1-4; D is unresolved. This CDR3 contains 17 residues. V dropped 0 bases and J dropped 0 bases, with 11 bases sitting between them. Germline CDR1 is LGHNA and CDR2 is YSLEER. CDR3 loop: CASSQDPAVATNEKLFF. CDR3 sequence (DNA): TGCGCCAGCAGCCAAGATCCGGCGGTTGCAACTAATGAAAAACTGTTTTTT.

The rearrangement joins TRBV19 to TRBJ2-2; a weak D match, TRBD2 (5 bases). Germline CDR1 reads LNHDA; CDR2 reads SQIVND (reference sequence). The CDR3 has 16 residues. With 6 bases removed from V and 3 bases from J, the gap between germline ends came to 17 bases. The CDR3 reads CASRRGVAGYTGELFF. CDR3 DNA sequence: TGTGCCAGTAGACGGGGTGTAGCTGGATACACCGGGGAGCTGTTTTTT.

The rearrangement joins TRBV9 to TRBJ2-3, with D possibly TRBD1 on 5 matching bases. This CDR3 has 14 residues. V was clipped by 2 bases and J by 6 bases, with 13 bases between them. CDR1 and CDR2 from the germline V gene are SGDLS and YYNGEE. The DNA of the CDR3 is TGTGCCAGCAGCGTTTGGGGCGCCGGGGATACGCAGTATTTT. It is translated as CASSVWGAGDTQYF. Using reference TRBV9 and TRBJ2-3 for the parts outside the CDR3, the full variable domain is DSGVTQTPKHLITATGQRVTLRCSPRSGDLSVYWYQQSLDQGLQFLIQYYNGEERAKGNILERFSAQQFPDLHSELNLSSLELGDSALYFCASSVWGAGDTQYFGPGTRLTVL.

The chain's CDR3 is CASSLFGPAERLFF. The CDR3 DNA reads as TGTGCCAGCAGCTTATTTGGACCGGCCGAGAGACTGTTTTTT. V usage is TRBV7-8 and J usage is TRBJ1-4; D remains unclear. Trimming stripped 2 bases from V and 13 bases from J, with 17 bases between. Germline CDR1 reads SGHVS; CDR2 reads FQNEAQ. The CDR3 extends over 14 amino acids.

The rearrangement joins TRBV6-6 to TRBJ2-7; 7 bases map to TRBD2. CDR1 and CDR2 from the germline V gene are MNHNY and SVGAGI (reference sequence). This CDR3 spans 14 amino acids. The ends lost 6 bases at V and 7 bases at J; junction bases unmatched: 12. CDR3 coding DNA: TGTGCCAGCAGCCTGGTGGGAGGGTCGAGGGAGCAGTACTTC. Amino acid sequence: CASSLVGGSREQYF.

The chain carries TRBV5-1 and TRBJ2-7; the match to TRBD1 covers 9 bases. The CDR3 covers 16 residues. Unmatched junction bases numbered 14, after V lost 5 bases and J lost 5 bases. CDR1 is SGHRS, CDR2 YFSETQ, per germline. CDR3 sequence: CASSTDGNRGQHEQYF. The CDR3, as DNA: TGCGCCAGCAGTACTGATGGTAACAGGGGGCAGCACGAGCAGTACTTC.

The genes are TRBV7-8 and TRBJ2-2; TRBD2 agrees at 9 bases. This CDR3 has 15 residues. Trimming removed 4 bases from V and 7 bases from J; junction bases left unmatched: 7. In germline, CDR1 is SGHVS, CDR2 FQNEAQ. CDR3 DNA: TGTGCCAGCAGCTCGCGGGGGGGCCGGGGCGGGGAGCTGTTTTTT. Amino acids: CASSSRGGRGGELFF.

The chain is built from TRBV6-1 and TRBJ1-4; TRBD1 aligns across 7 bases. CDR1 and CDR2 from the germline V gene are MNHNS and SASEGT. The CDR3 has 14 amino acids. V lost 8 bases, J lost 5 bases, and 8 bases stayed unmatched. DNA of the CDR3: TGTGCCAGCCAGGGGGACACTAGAAATGAAAAACTGTTTTTT. This codes for CASQGDTRNEKLFF.

The chain joins TRBV30 to TRBJ1-2, with D possibly TRBD1 on 6 matching bases. Germline loops: CDR1 GTSNPN, CDR2 SVGIG (reference sequence). The CDR3 extends over 12 amino acids. V was clipped by 2 bases and J by 7 bases, with 11 bases between them. The CDR3 sequence: CAWSSGVGGYTF. The DNA of the CDR3 is TGTGCCTGGAGTTCAGGGGTCGGTGGCTACACCTTC.

The J gene is TRBJ1-5, the V gene TRBV7-9; tentatively, D is TRBD1 (6 bases). Looked up from germline, CDR1 is SEHNR and CDR2 is FQNEAQ (reference sequence). V dropped 1 base and J dropped 8 bases, with 12 bases sitting between them. The CDR3 has 14 amino acids. The CDR3 sequence is CASSLEGGSEPQHF. The DNA of the CDR3 is TGTGCCAGCAGCTTAGAAGGGGGATCTGAGCCCCAGCATTTT.

The V and J genes are TRBV6-5 and TRBJ1-5; D may be TRBD1 (6 bases). V was cut by 6 bases and J by 1 base, with 13 bases left in between. Germline assignment: CDR1 MNHEY and CDR2 SVGAGI. CDR3 size: 15 residues. The CDR3, as DNA: TGTGCCAGCAGCCCCGACAGGATCAGCAATCAGCCCCAGCATTTT. Encoded protein: CASSPDRISNQPQHF.

This chain uses TRBV5-1 with TRBJ2-7; 8 bases are a match to TRBD1. The CDR3 contains 15 residues. CDR1 and CDR2 from the germline V gene are SGHRS and YFSETQ. The ends lost 3 bases at V and 5 bases at J; junction bases unmatched: 10. The CDR3 sequence: CASSSYGDRSNEQYF. The CDR3 region has the DNA TGCGCCAGCAGCTCCTATGGGGACAGGTCCAACGAGCAGTACTTC. Combining the CDR3 with reference TRBV5-1 and TRBJ2-7 gives the whole variable domain KAGVTQTPRYLIKTRGQQVTLSCSPISGHRSVSWYQQTPGQGLQFLFEYFSETQRNKGNFPGRFSGRQFSNSRSEMNVSTLELGDSALYLCASSSYGDRSNEQYFGPGTRLTVT.

This clone is categorized as medium-sized. The chain has TRBV18 and TRBJ1-1, with D hard to call. The CDR3 runs 12 residues. Germline values: CDR1 KGHSH, CDR2 LQKENI. Trimming removed 0 bases from V and 5 bases from J, with 4 bases in between. The CDR3 is CASSPPTTEAFF. The CDR3 coding sequence is TGTGCCAGCTCACCACCGACTACTGAAGCTTTCTTT. Variable domain in full (rest from reference TRBV18 and TRBJ1-1): NAGVMQNPRHLVRRRGQEARLRCSPMKGHSHVYWYRQLPEEGLKFMVYLQKENIIDESGMPKERFSAEFPKEGPSILRIQQVVRGDSAAYFCASSPPTTEAFFGQGTRLTVV.

V gene TRBV7-9 combines with J gene TRBJ1-2, with D uncertain. This CDR3 comprises 15 residues. Germline V gene data show CDR1 as SEHNR and CDR2 as FQNEAQ (reference sequence). Trimming took 3 bases from V and 0 from J, leaving 11 bases between them. CDR3 sequence reads: CASSFGREANYGYTF. CDR3 coding DNA: TGTGCCAGCAGCTTCGGCAGAGAGGCTAACTATGGCTACACCTTC.